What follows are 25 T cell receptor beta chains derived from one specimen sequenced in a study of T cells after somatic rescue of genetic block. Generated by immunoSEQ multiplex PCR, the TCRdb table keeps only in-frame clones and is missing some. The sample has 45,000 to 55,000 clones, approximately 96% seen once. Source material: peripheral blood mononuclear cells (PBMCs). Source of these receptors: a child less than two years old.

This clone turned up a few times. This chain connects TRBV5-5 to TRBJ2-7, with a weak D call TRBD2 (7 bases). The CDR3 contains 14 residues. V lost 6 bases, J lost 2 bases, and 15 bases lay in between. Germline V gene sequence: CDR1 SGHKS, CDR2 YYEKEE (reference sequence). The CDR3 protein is CASNFPGGPYEQYF. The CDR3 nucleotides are TGTGCCAGCAACTTCCCCGGGGGGCCCTACGAGCAGTACTTC.

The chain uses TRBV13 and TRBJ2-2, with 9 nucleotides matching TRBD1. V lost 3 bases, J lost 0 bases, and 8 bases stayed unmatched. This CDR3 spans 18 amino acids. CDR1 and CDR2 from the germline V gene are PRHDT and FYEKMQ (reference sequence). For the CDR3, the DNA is TGTGCCAGCAGCTTCATAAGAAGACAGGGGGCGAACACCGGGGAGCTGTTTTTT. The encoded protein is CASSFIRRQGANTGELFF.

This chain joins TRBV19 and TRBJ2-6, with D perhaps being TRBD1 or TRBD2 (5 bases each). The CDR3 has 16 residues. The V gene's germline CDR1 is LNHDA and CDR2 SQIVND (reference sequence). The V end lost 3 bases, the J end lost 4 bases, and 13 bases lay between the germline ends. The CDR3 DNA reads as TGTGCCAGTAGTATCCTTCAGGGACCCGGGGCCAACGTCCTGACTTTC. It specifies CASSILQGPGANVLTF.

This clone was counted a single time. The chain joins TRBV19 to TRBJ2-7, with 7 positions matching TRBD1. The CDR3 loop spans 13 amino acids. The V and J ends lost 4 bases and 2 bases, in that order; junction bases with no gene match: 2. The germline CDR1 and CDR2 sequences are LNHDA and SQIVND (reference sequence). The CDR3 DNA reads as TGTGCCAGTAGTAGAGGGACAGCCTACGAGCAGTACTTC. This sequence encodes CASSRGTAYEQYF.

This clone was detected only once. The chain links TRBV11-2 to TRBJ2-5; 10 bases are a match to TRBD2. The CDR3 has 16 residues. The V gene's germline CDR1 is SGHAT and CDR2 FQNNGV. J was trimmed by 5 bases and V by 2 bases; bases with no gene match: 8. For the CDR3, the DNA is TGTGCCAGCAGCTTAAGTCAGCGGGAGGGTGTGGAGACCCAGTACTTC. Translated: CASSLSQREGVETQYF.

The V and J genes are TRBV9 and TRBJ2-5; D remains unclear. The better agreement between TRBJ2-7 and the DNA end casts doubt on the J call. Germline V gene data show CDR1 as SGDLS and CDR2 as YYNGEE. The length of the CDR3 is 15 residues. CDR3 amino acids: CASSVAGAPSYEQYF. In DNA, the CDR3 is TGTGCCAGCAGCGTAGCTGGCGCCCCATCCTACGAGCAGTACTTC.

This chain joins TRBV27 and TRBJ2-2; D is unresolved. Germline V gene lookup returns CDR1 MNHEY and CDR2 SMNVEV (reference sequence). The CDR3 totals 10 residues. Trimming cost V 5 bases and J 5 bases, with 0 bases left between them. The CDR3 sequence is CASSTGELFF. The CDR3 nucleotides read TGTGCCAGCAGTACCGGGGAGCTGTTTTTT.

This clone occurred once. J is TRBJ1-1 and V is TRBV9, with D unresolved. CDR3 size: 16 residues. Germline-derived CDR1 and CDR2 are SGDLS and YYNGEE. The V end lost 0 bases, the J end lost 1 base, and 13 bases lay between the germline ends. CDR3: CASSVVAPDGNTEAFF. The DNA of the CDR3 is TGTGCCAGCAGCGTAGTAGCCCCGGACGGGAACACTGAAGCTTTCTTT.

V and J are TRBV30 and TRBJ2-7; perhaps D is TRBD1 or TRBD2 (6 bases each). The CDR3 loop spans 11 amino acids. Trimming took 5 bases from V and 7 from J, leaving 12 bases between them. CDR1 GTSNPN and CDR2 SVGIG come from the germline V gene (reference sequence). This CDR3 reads CAWELGGEQYF. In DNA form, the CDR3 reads TGTGCCTGGGAGTTAGGGGGGGAGCAGTACTTC.

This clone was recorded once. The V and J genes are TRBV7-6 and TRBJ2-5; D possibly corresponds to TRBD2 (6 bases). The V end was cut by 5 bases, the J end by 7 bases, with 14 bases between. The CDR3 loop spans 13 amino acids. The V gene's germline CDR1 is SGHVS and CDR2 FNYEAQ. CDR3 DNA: TGTGCCAGCAGCGCGCGGGACCGGGGGACCCAGTACTTC. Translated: CASSARDRGTQYF. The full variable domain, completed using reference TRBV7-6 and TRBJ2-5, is GAGVSQSPRYKVTKRGQDVALRCDPISGHVSLYWYRQALGQGPEFLTYFNYEAQQDKSGLPNDRFSAERPEGSISTLTIQRTEQRDSAMYRCASSARDRGTQYFGPGTRLLVL.

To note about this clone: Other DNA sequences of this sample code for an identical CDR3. The chain's CDR3 is CASSLTSYEQYF. CDR3 bases: TGTGCCAGCAGCTTGACCAGCTACGAGCAGTACTTC. The chain has TRBV5-6 and TRBJ2-7, with no clear D. The V end lost 1 base, the J end lost 3 bases, and 5 bases lay between the germline ends. Germline V CDR1 and CDR2: SGHDT, YYEEEE. The CDR3 is 12 amino acids.

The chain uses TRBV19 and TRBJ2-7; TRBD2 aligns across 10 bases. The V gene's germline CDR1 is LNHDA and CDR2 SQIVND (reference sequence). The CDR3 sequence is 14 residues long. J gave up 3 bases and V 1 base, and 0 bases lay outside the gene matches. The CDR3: CASSIGTSGYEQYF. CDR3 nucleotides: TGTGCCAGTAGTATAGGGACTAGCGGCTACGAGCAGTACTTC.

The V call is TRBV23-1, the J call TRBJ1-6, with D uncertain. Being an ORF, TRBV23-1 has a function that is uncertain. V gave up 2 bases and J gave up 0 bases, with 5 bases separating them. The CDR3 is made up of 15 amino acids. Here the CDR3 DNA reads TGCGCCAGCAGTCAAAAGGACTCCTATAATTCACCCCTCCACTTT. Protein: CASSQKDSYNSPLHF.

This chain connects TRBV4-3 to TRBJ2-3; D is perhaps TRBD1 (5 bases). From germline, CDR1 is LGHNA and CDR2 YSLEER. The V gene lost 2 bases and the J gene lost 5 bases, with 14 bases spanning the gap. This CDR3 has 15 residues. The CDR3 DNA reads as TGCGCCAGCAGCCAATCAGGGTTGGGTGAAGATACGCAGTATTTT. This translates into CASSQSGLGEDTQYF.

CDR3 loop: CAISGDSNQPQHF. CDR3 coding DNA: TGTGCCATCAGTGGGGACAGCAATCAGCCCCAGCATTTT. The chain is built from TRBV10-3 and TRBJ1-5, with D tentatively TRBD1 (5 bases). The V end was cut by 4 bases, the J end by 1 base, with 5 bases between. This CDR3 is built from 13 residues. The germline V gene has CDR1 ENHRY and CDR2 SYGVKD.

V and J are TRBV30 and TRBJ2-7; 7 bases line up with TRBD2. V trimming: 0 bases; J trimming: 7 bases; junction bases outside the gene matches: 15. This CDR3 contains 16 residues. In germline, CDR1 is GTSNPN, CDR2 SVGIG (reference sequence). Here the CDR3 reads CAWSVRLGLGKGEQYF. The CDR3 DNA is TGTGCCTGGAGTGTACGCCTCGGACTAGGAAAGGGTGAGCAGTACTTC.

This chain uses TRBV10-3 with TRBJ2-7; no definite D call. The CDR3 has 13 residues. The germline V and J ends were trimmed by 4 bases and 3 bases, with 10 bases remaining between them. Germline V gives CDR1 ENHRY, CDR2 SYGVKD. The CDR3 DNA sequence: TGTGCCATCAGTGGTGGCAGAGACTACGAGCAGTACTTC. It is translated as CAISGGRDYEQYF.

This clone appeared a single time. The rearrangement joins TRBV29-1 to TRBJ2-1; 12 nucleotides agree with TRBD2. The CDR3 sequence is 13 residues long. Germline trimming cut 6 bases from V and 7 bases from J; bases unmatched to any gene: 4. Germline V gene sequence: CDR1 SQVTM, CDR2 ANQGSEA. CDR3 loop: CSVRLAGANEQFF. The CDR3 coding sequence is TGCAGCGTCAGACTAGCGGGAGCGAATGAGCAGTTCTTC.

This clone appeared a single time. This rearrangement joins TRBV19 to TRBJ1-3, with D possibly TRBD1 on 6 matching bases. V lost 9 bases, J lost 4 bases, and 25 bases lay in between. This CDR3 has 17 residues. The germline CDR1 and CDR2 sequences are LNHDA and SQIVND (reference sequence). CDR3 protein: CARPTHPHRVPGNTIYF. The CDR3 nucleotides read TGTGCCAGACCGACTCACCCTCACAGGGTCCCAGGAAACACCATATATTTT.

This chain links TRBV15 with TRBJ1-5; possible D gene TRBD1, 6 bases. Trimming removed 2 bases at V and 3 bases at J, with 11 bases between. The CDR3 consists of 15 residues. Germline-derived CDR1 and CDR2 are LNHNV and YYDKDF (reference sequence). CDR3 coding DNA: TGTGCCACCAGCAGAACCGGGACAACCAATCAGCCCCAGCATTTT. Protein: CATSRTGTTNQPQHF.

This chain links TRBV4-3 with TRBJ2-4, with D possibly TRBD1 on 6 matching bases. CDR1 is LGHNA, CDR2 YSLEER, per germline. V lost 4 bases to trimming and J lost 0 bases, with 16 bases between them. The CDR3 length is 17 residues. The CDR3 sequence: CASSRIRTDLAKNIQYF. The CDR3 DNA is TGCGCCAGCAGCCGTATCCGGACAGATCTAGCCAAAAACATTCAGTACTTC.

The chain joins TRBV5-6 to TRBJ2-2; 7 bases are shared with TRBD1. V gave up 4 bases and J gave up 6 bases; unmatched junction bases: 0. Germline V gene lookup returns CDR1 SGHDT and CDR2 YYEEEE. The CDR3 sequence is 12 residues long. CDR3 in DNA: TGTGCCAGCAGCCAGGGGGCCGGGGAGCTGTTTTTT. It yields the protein CASSQGAGELFF.

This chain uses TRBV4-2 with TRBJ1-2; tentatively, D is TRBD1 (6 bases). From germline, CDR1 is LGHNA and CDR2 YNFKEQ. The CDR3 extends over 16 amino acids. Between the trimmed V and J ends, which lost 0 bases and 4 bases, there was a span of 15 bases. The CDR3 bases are TGTGCCAGCAGCCAAGATAGGGTAAGACAGGCCTATGGCTACACCTTC. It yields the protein CASSQDRVRQAYGYTF.

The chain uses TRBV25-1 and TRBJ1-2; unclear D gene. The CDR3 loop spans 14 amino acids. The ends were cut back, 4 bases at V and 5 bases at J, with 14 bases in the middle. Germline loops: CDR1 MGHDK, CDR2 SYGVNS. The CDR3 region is CASSGPPGSYGYTF. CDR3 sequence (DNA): TGTGCCAGCAGTGGGCCCCCCGGGAGTTATGGCTACACCTTC.

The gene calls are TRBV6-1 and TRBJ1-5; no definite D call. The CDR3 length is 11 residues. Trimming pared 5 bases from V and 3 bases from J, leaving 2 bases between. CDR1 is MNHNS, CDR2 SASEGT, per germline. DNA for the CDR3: TGTGCCAGCAGTTACAATCAGCCCCAGCATTTT. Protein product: CASSYNQPQHF.